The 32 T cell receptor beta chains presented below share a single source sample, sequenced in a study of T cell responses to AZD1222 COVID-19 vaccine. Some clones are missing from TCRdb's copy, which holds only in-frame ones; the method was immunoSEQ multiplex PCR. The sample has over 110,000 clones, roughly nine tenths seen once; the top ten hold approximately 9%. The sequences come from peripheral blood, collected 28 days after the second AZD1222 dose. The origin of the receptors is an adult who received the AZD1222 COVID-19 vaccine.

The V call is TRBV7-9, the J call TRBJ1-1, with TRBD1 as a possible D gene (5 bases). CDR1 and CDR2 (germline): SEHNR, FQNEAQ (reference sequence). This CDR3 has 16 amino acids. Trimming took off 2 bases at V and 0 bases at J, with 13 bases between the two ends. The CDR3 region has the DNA TGTGCCAGCAGCTTAACAGGCCGAGGAATGAACACTGAAGCTTTCTTT. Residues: CASSLTGRGMNTEAFF. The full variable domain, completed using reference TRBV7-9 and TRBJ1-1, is DTGVSQNPRHKITKRGQNVTFRCDPISEHNRLYWYRQTLGQGPEFLTYFQNEAQLEKSRLLSDRFSAERPKGSFSTLEIQRTEQGDSAMYLCASSLTGRGMNTEAFFGQGTRLTVV.

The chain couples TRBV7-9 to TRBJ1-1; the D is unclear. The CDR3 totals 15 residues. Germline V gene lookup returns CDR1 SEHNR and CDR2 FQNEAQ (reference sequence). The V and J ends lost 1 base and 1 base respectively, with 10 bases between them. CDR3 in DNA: TGTGCCAGCAGCTTAGTGGGCGGAACGAACACTGAAGCTTTCTTT. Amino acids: CASSLVGGTNTEAFF.

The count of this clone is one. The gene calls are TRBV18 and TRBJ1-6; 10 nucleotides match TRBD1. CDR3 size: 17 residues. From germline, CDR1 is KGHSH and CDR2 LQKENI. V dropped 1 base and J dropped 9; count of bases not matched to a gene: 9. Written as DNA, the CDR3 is TGTGCCAGCTCACCACGGAGCCCGGGACAGGGGAGTTCACCCCTCCACTTT. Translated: CASSPRSPGQGSSPLHF.

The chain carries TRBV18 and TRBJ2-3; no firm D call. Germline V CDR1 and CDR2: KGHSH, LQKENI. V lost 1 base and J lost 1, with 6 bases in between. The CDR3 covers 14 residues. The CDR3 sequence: CASSPLEGTDTQYF. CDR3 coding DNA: TGTGCCAGCTCACCACTTGAAGGCACAGATACGCAGTATTTT.

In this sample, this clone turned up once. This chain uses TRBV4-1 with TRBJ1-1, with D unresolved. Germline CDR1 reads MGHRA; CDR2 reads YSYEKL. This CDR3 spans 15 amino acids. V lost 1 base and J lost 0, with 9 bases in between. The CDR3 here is CASSQAEGMNTEAFF. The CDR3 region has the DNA TGCGCCAGCAGCCAAGCAGAGGGCATGAACACTGAAGCTTTCTTT.

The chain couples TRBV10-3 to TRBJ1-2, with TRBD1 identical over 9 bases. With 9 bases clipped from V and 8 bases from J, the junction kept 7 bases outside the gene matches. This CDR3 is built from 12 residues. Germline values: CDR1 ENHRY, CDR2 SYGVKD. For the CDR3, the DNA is TGTGCCATTCTCGGGACAGGGCTCGGCTACACCTTC. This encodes CAILGTGLGYTF.

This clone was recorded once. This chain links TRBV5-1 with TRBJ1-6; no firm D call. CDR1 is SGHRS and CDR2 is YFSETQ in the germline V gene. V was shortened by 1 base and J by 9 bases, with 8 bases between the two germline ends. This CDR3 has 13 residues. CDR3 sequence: CASSLLPGSPLHF. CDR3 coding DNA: TGCGCCAGCAGCTTGCTGCCTGGTTCACCCCTCCACTTT.

CDR3 loop: CASSQVRDRVVSEQFF. In DNA, the CDR3 is TGTGCCAGCAGCCAAGTCCGGGACAGGGTTGTCAGTGAGCAGTTCTTC. The rearrangement joins TRBV3-1 (or the pseudogene TRBV3-2) to TRBJ2-1, with 9 positions matching TRBD1. Germline V gene lookup returns CDR1 LGHDT and CDR2 YNNKEL (reference sequence). V lost 1 base, J lost 9 bases, and 10 bases stayed unmatched. This CDR3 region has 16 residues.

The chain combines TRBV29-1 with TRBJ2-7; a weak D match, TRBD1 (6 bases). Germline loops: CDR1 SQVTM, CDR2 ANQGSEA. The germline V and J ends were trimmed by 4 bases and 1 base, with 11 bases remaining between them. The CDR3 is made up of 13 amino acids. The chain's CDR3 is CSVVPQGSYEQYF. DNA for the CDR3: TGCAGCGTTGTCCCACAGGGTTCCTACGAGCAGTACTTC.

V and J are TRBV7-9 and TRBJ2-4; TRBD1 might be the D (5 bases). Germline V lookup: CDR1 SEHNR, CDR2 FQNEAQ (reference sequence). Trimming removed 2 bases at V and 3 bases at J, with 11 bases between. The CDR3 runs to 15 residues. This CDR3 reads CASSLLYQGKNIQYF. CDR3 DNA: TGTGCCAGCAGCTTACTTTATCAGGGCAAAAACATTCAGTACTTC.

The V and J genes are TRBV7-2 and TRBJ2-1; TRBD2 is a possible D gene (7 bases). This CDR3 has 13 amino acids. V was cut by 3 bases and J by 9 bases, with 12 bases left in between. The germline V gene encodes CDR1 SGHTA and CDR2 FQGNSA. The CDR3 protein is CASSFAGAAEQFF. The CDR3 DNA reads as TGTGCCAGCAGCTTTGCGGGGGCTGCTGAGCAGTTCTTC. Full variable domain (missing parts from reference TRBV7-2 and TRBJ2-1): GAGVSQSPSNKVTEKGKDVELRCDPISGHTALYWYRQSLGQGLEFLIYFQGNSAPDKSGLPSDRFSAERTGGSVSTLTIQRTQQEDSAVYLCASSFAGAAEQFFGPGTRLTVL.

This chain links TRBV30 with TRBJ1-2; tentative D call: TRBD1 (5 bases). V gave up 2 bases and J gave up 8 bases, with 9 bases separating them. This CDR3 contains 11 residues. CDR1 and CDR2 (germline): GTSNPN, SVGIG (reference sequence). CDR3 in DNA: TGTGCCTGGAGTAGACAGACCGGCTACACCTTC. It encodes CAWSRQTGYTF.

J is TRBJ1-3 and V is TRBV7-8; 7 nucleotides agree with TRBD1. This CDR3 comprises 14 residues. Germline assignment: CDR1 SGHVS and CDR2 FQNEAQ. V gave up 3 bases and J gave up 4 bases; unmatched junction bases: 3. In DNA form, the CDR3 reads TGTGCCAGCAGCTTGGGGACAGCCGGAAACACCATATATTTT. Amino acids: CASSLGTAGNTIYF. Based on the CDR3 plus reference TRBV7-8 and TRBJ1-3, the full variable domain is GAGVSQSPRYKVAKRGQDVALRCDPISGHVSLFWYQQALGQGPEFLTYFQNEAQLDKSGLPSDRFFAERPEGSVSTLKIQRTQQEDSAVYLCASSLGTAGNTIYFGEGSWLTVV.

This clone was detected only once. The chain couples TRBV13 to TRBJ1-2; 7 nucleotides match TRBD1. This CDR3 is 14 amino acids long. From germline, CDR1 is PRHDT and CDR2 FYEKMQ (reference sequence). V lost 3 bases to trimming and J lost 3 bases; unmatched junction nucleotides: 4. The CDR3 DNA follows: TGTGCCAGCAGCTTGATCAGGGGGGACTATGGCTACACCTTC. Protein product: CASSLIRGDYGYTF.

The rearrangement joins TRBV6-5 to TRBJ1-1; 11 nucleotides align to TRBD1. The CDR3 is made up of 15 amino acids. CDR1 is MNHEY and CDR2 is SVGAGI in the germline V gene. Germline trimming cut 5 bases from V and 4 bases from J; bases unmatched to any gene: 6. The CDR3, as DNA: TGTGCCAGCAGTCGGAGAGGGACAGGGGGCACTGAAGCTTTCTTT. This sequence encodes CASSRRGTGGTEAFF.

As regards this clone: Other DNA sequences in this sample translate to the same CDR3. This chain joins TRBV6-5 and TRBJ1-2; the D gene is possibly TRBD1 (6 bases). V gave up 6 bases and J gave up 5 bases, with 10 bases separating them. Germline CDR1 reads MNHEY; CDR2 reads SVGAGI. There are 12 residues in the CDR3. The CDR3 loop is CASSLQGYGYTF. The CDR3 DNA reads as TGTGCCAGCAGCCTACAGGGATATGGCTACACCTTC.

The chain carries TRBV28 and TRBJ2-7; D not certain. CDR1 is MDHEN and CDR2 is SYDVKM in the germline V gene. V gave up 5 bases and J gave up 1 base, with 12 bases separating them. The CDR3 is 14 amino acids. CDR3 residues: CASSRIGGSYEQYV. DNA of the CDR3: TGTGCCAGCAGTCGGATAGGCGGATCCTACGAGCAGTACGTC.

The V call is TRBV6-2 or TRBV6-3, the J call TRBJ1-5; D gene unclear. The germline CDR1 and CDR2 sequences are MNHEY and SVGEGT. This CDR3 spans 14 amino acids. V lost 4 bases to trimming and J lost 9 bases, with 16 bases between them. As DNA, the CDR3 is TGTGCCAGCAGTTTCCGTGTCGGAGCTCTGCCCCAGCATTTT. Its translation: CASSFRVGALPQHF.

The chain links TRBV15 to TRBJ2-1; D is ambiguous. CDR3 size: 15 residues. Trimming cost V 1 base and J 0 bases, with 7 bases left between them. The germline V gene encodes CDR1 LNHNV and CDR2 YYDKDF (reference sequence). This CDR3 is CATSRARGSYNEQFF. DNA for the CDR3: TGTGCCACCAGCAGAGCCCGCGGCTCCTACAATGAGCAGTTCTTC.

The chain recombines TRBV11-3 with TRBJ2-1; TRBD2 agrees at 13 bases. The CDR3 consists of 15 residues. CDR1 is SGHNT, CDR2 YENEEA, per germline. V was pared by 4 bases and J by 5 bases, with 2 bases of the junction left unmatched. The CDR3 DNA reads TGTGCCAGCAGCTACGGGACTAGCGGGAACAATGAGCAGTTCTTC. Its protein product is CASSYGTSGNNEQFF.

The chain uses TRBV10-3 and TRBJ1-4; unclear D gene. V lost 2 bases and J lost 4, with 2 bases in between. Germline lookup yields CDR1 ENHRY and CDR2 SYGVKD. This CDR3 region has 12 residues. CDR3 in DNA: TGTGCCATCAGTGAGAATAATGAAAAACTGTTTTTT. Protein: CAISENNEKLFF.

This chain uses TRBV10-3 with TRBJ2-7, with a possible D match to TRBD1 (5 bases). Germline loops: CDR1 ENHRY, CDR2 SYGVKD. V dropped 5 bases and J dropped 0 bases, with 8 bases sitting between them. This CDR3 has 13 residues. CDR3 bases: TGTGCCATCAGTACGACAGACTCCTACGAGCAGTACGTC. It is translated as CAISTTDSYEQYV.

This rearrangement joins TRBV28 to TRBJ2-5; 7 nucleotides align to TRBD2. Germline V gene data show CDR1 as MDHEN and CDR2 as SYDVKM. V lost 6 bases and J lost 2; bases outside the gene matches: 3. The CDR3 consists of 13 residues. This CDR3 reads CASSPGGQETQYF. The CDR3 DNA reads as TGTGCCAGCAGCCCGGGAGGACAAGAGACCCAGTACTTC.

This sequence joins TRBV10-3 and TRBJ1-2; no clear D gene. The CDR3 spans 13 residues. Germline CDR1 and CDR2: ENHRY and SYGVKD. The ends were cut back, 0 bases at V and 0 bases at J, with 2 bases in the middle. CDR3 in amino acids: CAISESPNYGYTF. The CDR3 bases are TGTGCCATCAGTGAGTCACCTAACTATGGCTACACCTTC.

The CDR3 nucleotides read TGCGCCAGCAGCTTGGTAGGAGGGGAAAACATTCAGTACTTC. As protein: CASSLVGGENIQYF. The V call is TRBV5-1, the J call TRBJ2-4; weak D call: TRBD2 (6 bases). The CDR3 is made up of 14 amino acids. Germline V lookup: CDR1 SGHRS, CDR2 YFSETQ. Trimming pared 0 bases from V and 5 bases from J, leaving 9 bases between.

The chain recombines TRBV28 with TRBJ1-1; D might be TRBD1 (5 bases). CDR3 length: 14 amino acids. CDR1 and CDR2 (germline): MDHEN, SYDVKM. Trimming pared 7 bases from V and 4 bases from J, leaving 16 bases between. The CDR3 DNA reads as TGTGCCAGCAATCCCCCGGGGGGTAGCACTGAAGCTTTCTTT. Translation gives CASNPPGGSTEAFF. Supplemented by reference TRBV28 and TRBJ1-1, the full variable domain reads DVKVTQSSRYLVKRTGEKVFLECVQDMDHENMFWYRQDPGLGLRLIYFSYDVKMKEKGDIPEGYSVSREKKERFSLILESASTNQTSMYLCASNPPGGSTEAFFGQGTRLTVV.

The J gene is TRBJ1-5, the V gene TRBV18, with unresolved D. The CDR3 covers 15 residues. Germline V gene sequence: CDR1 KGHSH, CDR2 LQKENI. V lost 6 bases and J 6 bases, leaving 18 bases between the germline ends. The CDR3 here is CASSFGEVLSQPQHF. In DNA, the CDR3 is TGTGCCAGCTCCTTCGGTGAGGTGTTGAGTCAGCCCCAGCATTTT.

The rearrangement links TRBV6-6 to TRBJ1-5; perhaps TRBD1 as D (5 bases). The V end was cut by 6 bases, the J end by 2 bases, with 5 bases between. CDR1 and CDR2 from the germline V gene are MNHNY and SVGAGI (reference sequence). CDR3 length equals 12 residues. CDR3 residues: CASRGGNQPQHF. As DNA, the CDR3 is TGTGCCAGCAGAGGGGGCAATCAGCCCCAGCATTTT.

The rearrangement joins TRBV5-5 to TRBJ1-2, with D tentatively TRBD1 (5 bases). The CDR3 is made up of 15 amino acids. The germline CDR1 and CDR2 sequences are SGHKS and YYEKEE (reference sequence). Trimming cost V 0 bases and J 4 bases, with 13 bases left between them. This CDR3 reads CASSLGQTLGYGYTF. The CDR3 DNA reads TGTGCCAGCAGCTTGGGACAGACCCTCGGCTATGGCTACACCTTC.

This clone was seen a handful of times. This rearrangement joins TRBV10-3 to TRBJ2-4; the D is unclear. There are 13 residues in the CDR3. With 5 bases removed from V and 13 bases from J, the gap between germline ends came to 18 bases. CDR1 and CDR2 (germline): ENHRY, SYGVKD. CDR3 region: CAISNPPSRNQYF. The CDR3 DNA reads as TGTGCCATCAGTAATCCTCCTTCACGGAACCAGTACTTC.

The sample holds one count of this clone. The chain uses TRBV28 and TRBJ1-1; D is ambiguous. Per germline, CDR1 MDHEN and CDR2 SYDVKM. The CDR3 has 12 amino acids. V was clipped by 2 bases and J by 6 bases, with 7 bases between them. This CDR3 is CASSLEYPEAFF. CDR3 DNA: TGTGCCAGCAGTTTAGAATATCCTGAAGCTTTCTTT. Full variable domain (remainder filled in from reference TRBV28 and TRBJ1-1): DVKVTQSSRYLVKRTGEKVFLECVQDMDHENMFWYRQDPGLGLRLIYFSYDVKMKEKGDIPEGYSVSREKKERFSLILESASTNQTSMYLCASSLEYPEAFFGQGTRLTVV.

The CDR3 bases are TGTGCCAGCAGCTTGACTGGTTCGGGGGTGATGAACACTGAAGCTTTCTTT. Its translation is CASSLTGSGVMNTEAFF. The V call is TRBV7-8, the J call TRBJ1-1, with a tentative D call TRBD1 (5 bases). With 3 bases removed from V and 0 bases from J, the gap between germline ends came to 17 bases. Germline V gives CDR1 SGHVS, CDR2 FQNEAQ. The CDR3 length is 17 residues. The full variable domain, with the rest looked up from reference TRBV7-8 and TRBJ1-1, is GAGVSQSPRYKVAKRGQDVALRCDPISGHVSLFWYQQALGQGPEFLTYFQNEAQLDKSGLPSDRFFAERPEGSVSTLKIQRTQQEDSAVYLCASSLTGSGVMNTEAFFGQGTRLTVV.